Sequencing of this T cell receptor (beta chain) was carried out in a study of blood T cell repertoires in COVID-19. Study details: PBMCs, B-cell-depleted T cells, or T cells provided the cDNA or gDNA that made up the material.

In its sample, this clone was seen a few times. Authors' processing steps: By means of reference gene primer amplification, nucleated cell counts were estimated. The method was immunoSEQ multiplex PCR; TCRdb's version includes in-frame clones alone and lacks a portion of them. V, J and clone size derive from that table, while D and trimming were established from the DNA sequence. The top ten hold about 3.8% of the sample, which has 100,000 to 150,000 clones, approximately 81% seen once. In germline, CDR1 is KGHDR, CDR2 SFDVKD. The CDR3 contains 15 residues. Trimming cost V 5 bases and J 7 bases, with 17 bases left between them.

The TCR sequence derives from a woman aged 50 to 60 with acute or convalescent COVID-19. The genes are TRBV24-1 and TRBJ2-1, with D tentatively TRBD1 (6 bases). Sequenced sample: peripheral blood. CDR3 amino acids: CATSGSGAGENEQFF. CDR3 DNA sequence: TGTGCCACCAGTGGTTCTGGGGCAGGGGAGAATGAGCAGTTCTTC.